This T cell receptor beta chain was obtained from a study of cytomegalovirus exposure and HLA in healthy donors. Study context: Unique TCR beta sequences numbering 120 million or so came from 150 million to 200 million T cells in an earlier analysis.

CDR3 length: 16 amino acids. With V trimmed by 3 bases and J by 4 bases, 11 bases remained unmatched. Looked up from germline, CDR1 is SGHRS and CDR2 is YFSETQ. Use of 60 Vbeta and 13 Jbeta primers characterized the PCR. Profiling relied on immunoSEQ multiplex PCR, and the TCRdb table lists in-frame clones only, not all of them. Of some 79,000 clones detected, around three fifths appear once; the ten largest clones hold over 12%. For this clone: As yet, its antigen is unknown.

Study conclusions and caveats: The listing of about 150 TCR beta chains classed them as cytomegalovirus-associated. As was reported, the classifier diagnosed cytomegalovirus status with high specificity and sensitivity.

The sequence derives from a woman between 40 and 50 years old in good health and CMV-seropositive. Sequencing used PBMCs. The chain employs TRBV5-1 and TRBJ1-2, with TRBD1 matching 8 bases. This CDR3 is CASSSPTIQGGYGYTF. For the CDR3, the DNA is TGCGCCAGCAGCTCACCGACCATACAGGGGGGCTATGGCTACACCTTC. The full variable domain, completed using reference TRBV5-1 and TRBJ1-2, is KAGVTQTPRYLIKTRGQQVTLSCSPISGHRSVSWYQQTPGQGLQFLFEYFSETQRNKGNFPGRFSGRQFSNSRSEMNVSTLELGDSALYLCASSSPTIQGGYGYTFGSGTRLTVV.